Following are 27 T cell receptor beta chains from one sample sequenced in a study of cytomegalovirus exposure and HLA in healthy donors. Profiling relied on immunoSEQ multiplex PCR, and the TCRdb table lists in-frame clones only, not all of them. The repertoire holds 220,000 or so clones, with around 86% as singletons. The sample consisted of PBMCs. Receptor source: a woman aged 18-35 years in good health and CMV-seropositive.

The rearrangement joins TRBV28 to TRBJ1-2; a weak D match, TRBD1 (5 bases). The CDR3 is 13 amino acids. V lost 8 bases to trimming and J lost 8 bases, with 18 bases between them. Germline V gene lookup returns CDR1 MDHEN and CDR2 SYDVKM. The DNA for the CDR3 is TGTGCCAGCGGTAATTGGGGGAGGAGCGGCTACACCTTC. Encoded protein: CASGNWGRSGYTF.

The chain is built from TRBV27 and TRBJ1-2; a possible D gene is TRBD1 (5 bases). V was clipped by 5 bases and J by 3 bases, with 10 bases between them. The CDR3 consists of 13 residues. Germline V gene data show CDR1 as MNHEY and CDR2 as SMNVEV (reference sequence). The CDR3 region is CASSMGGYYGYTF. The DNA for the CDR3 is TGTGCCAGCAGTATGGGGGGATACTATGGCTACACCTTC.

The chain links TRBV6-5 to TRBJ2-1; 10 nucleotides line up with TRBD2. The CDR3 runs to 15 residues. CDR1 and CDR2 (germline): MNHEY, SVGAGI. Germline trimming cut 5 bases from V and 4 bases from J; bases unmatched to any gene: 5. CDR3 loop: CASSIGTSAYNEQFF. The CDR3 DNA is TGTGCCAGCAGTATAGGGACTAGCGCTTACAATGAGCAGTTCTTC.

This chain joins TRBV11-3 and TRBJ2-2; 7 nucleotides align to TRBD1. V shed 4 bases and J 5 bases; nucleotides not matched to a gene: 7. The CDR3 has 15 residues. The germline V gene has CDR1 SGHNT and CDR2 YENEEA. CDR3 protein: CASSSRQGETGELFF. In DNA form, the CDR3 reads TGTGCCAGCAGCTCGAGACAGGGAGAGACCGGGGAGCTGTTTTTT.

The chain carries TRBV7-9 and TRBJ1-2, with D unresolved. The germline CDR1 and CDR2 sequences are SEHNR and FQNEAQ (reference sequence). Trimming removed 0 bases at V and 5 bases at J, with 7 bases between. The CDR3 runs 13 residues. CDR3 nucleotide sequence: TGTGCCAGCAGCTTAGCCCCCCAGTATGGCTACACCTTC. It is translated as CASSLAPQYGYTF.

The V and J genes are TRBV7-7 and TRBJ2-3; 8 nucleotides match TRBD2. This CDR3 has 16 amino acids. Germline V gene sequence: CDR1 SSHAT, CDR2 FNYEAQ (reference sequence). V shed 3 bases, J shed 6 bases, and the junction held 11 bases outside the gene matches. CDR3 nucleotide sequence: TGTGCCAGCAGCTTCGGGGGGGGGCCACCATTGGATACGCAGTATTTT. Translated, it gives CASSFGGGPPLDTQYF.

This clone was recorded once. The chain combines TRBV6-5 with TRBJ2-7, with TRBD1 as a possible D gene (6 bases). V was cut by 2 bases and J by 5 bases, with 13 bases left in between. This CDR3 region has 14 residues. Germline-derived CDR1 and CDR2 are MNHEY and SVGAGI. The CDR3 spells CASSYTTGYHEQYF. The CDR3 DNA follows: TGTGCCAGCAGTTACACTACAGGGTACCACGAGCAGTACTTC.

The V gene is TRBV5-6, the J gene TRBJ1-1, with 9 bases lining up with TRBD1. The CDR3 spans 14 residues. Per germline, CDR1 SGHDT and CDR2 YYEEEE. The J segment lost 5 bases and the V segment lost 4 bases, leaving 6 bases of the junction unmatched. The CDR3 bases are TGTGCCAGCAGCAACGGACAGGGGCGGACTGAAGCTTTCTTT. Protein: CASSNGQGRTEAFF.

The CDR3 DNA reads TGTGCCAGCAGTGAACCTCTTGAACAGACAACTAATGAAAAACTGTTTTTT. Residues: CASSEPLEQTTNEKLFF. The chain couples TRBV6-1 to TRBJ1-4; no clear D. Germline loops: CDR1 MNHNS, CDR2 SASEGT. Trimming pared 2 bases from V and 0 bases from J, leaving 13 bases between. CDR3 length: 17 amino acids.

The rearrangement links TRBV28 to TRBJ1-5; TRBD1 agrees at 7 bases. The trim removed 4 bases at V and 1 base at J, leaving 7 bases unmatched. Germline lookup yields CDR1 MDHEN and CDR2 SYDVKM. This CDR3 comprises 16 residues. For the CDR3, the DNA is TGTGCCAGCAGTTCTCGGGACAGACCGAGCAATCAGCCCCAGCATTTT. Its protein is CASSSRDRPSNQPQHF.

The chain joins TRBV18 to TRBJ2-5, with no clear D. Germline V lookup: CDR1 KGHSH, CDR2 LQKENI. The V and J ends lost 0 bases and 4 bases respectively, with 9 bases between them. The CDR3 runs to 14 residues. The CDR3 loop reads CASSPPYPRETQYF. CDR3 bases: TGTGCCAGCTCACCACCTTACCCCAGAGAGACCCAGTACTTC.

The chain is built from TRBV5-4 and TRBJ2-7; 11 nucleotides line up with TRBD1. After removal of 4 bases from V and 4 bases from J, the junction contained 7 bases not matched to a gene. Germline V CDR1 and CDR2: SGHNT, YYREEE (reference sequence). The CDR3 consists of 15 residues. The chain's CDR3 is CASSGTDRGLYEQYF. The CDR3 coding sequence is TGTGCCAGCAGCGGGACGGACAGGGGGCTGTACGAGCAGTACTTC.

The rearrangement joins TRBV28 to TRBJ1-2; 8 positions match TRBD1. The CDR3 is 14 residues long. Germline V gene sequence: CDR1 MDHEN, CDR2 SYDVKM. With V trimmed by 6 bases and J by 0 bases, 3 bases remained unmatched. CDR3: CASSRQGSNYGYTF. CDR3 nucleotide sequence: TGTGCCAGCAGCCGACAGGGGTCTAACTATGGCTACACCTTC.

The rearrangement joins TRBV4-1 to TRBJ2-7, with 7 bases aligning to TRBD1. The junction had 4 bases not matched to a gene; V was cut back by 2 bases and J by 3 bases. CDR1 MGHRA and CDR2 YSYEKL come from the germline V gene. The CDR3 totals 14 residues. CDR3 DNA sequence: TGCGCCAGCAGCCAAAAACAGGGGAACTACGAGCAGTACTTC. Protein product: CASSQKQGNYEQYF.

The chain links TRBV12-2 to TRBJ2-3; the table's D gene call, TRBD2, was not cross checked with the DNA. TRBV12-2 is a listed pseudogene. The CDR3 covers 15 residues. The CDR3 region has the DNA TGTGCAAGTCGCCCCACTAGCGGGAGTACAGATACGCAGTATTTT. Translation: CASRPTSGSTDTQYF.

The chain is built from TRBV28 and TRBJ1-5; perhaps TRBD1 as D (6 bases). Germline V gives CDR1 MDHEN, CDR2 SYDVKM. Deletions cut 11 bases from V and 3 bases from J, with 17 bases between. The CDR3 has 14 amino acids. The CDR3 loop is CASYRDNINQPQHF. DNA of the CDR3: TGTGCCTCGTACAGGGATAATATCAATCAGCCCCAGCATTTT.

V gene TRBV27 combines with J gene TRBJ1-3; possibly TRBD1 for D (5 bases). CDR1 is MNHEY, CDR2 SMNVEV, per germline (reference sequence). Trimming took off 3 bases at V and 3 bases at J, with 9 bases between the two ends. The CDR3 consists of 14 residues. CDR3 protein: CASSLAGFGNTIYF. The CDR3 DNA is TGTGCCAGCAGTTTGGCAGGGTTTGGAAACACCATATATTTT.

The V call is TRBV27, the J call TRBJ1-4; TRBD1 agrees at 7 bases. The germline CDR1 and CDR2 sequences are MNHEY and SMNVEV (reference sequence). V trimming: 6 bases; J trimming: 0 bases; junction bases outside the gene matches: 1. The CDR3 has 14 amino acids. The CDR3 loop is CASSGTATNEKLFF. The CDR3, as DNA: TGTGCCAGCAGCGGGACAGCAACTAATGAAAAACTGTTTTTT.

The chain combines TRBV18 with TRBJ2-1; 12 nucleotides match TRBD2. Per the germline V gene, CDR1 is KGHSH and CDR2 is LQKENI. CDR3 length equals 16 residues. Trimming took 3 bases from V and 7 from J; bases not matched to a gene: 7. CDR3 DNA sequence: TGTGCCAGCTCACCCATCACTAGCGGGGGGATAAATGAGCAGTTCTTC. Protein product: CASSPITSGGINEQFF.

J is TRBJ2-1 and V is TRBV12-5, with 10 bases aligning to TRBD2. V shed 6 bases, J shed 1 base, and the junction held 6 bases outside the gene matches. There are 16 residues in the CDR3. The germline CDR1 and CDR2 sequences are LGHNT and FRNRAP. The CDR3 sequence is CASGKTAGGSYNEQFF. CDR3 in DNA: TGTGCTAGTGGAAAGACAGCGGGGGGGTCCTACAATGAGCAGTTCTTC.

The chain joins TRBV6-5 to TRBJ1-1, with D perhaps TRBD1 (5 bases). Deletions cut 6 bases from V and 9 bases from J, with 11 bases between. The CDR3 is made up of 11 amino acids. Germline loops: CDR1 MNHEY, CDR2 SVGAGI. CDR3 loop: CASSAGDQAFF. The CDR3 coding sequence is TGTGCCAGCAGCGCGGGGGACCAAGCTTTCTTT.

The rearrangement links TRBV19 to TRBJ2-1; TRBD2 matches 7 bases. Germline trimming cut 4 bases from V and 3 bases from J; bases unmatched to any gene: 3. In germline, CDR1 is LNHDA, CDR2 SQIVND (reference sequence). The CDR3 covers 14 residues. CDR3 sequence (DNA): TGTGCCAGTAGTAGCGGGAGTTTCTACAATGAGCAGTTCTTC. As protein: CASSSGSFYNEQFF.

The sample holds a few counts of this clone. The chain uses TRBV2 and TRBJ2-7, with D perhaps TRBD1 (6 bases). The CDR3 is 14 amino acids. The V gene lost 4 bases and the J gene lost 2 bases, with 12 bases spanning the gap. The germline V gene encodes CDR1 SNHLY and CDR2 FYNNEI. The CDR3 bases are TGTGCCAGCAGTGGGGAACAGGGAGCCTACGAGCAGTACTTC. Amino acid sequence: CASSGEQGAYEQYF.

The chain combines TRBV4-1 with TRBJ2-3; weak D call: TRBD2 (6 bases). V was shortened by 11 bases and J by 0 bases, with 18 bases between the two germline ends. The CDR3 consists of 15 residues. Germline CDR1 and CDR2: MGHRA and YSYEKL. The CDR3 is CASRRGVGSTDTQYF. CDR3 nucleotides: TGCGCCTCCAGGAGGGGAGTGGGCAGCACAGATACGCAGTATTTT.

V and J are TRBV10-3 and TRBJ1-1, with D perhaps TRBD1 (5 bases). Germline V lookup: CDR1 ENHRY, CDR2 SYGVKD. The CDR3 extends over 11 amino acids. The V end lost 7 bases, the J end lost 8 bases, and 11 bases lay between the germline ends. The CDR3 nucleotides read TGTGCCATCAAAAGGGGAACCGAAGCTTTCTTT. Residues: CAIKRGTEAFF.

The J gene is TRBJ1-1, the V gene TRBV6-5, with no clear D. Trimming pared 2 bases from V and 1 base from J, leaving 8 bases between. This CDR3 contains 14 residues. Germline V gene data show CDR1 as MNHEY and CDR2 as SVGAGI. The CDR3: CASSYGAENTEAFF. Here the CDR3 DNA reads TGTGCCAGCAGTTACGGAGCAGAGAACACTGAAGCTTTCTTT.

This rearrangement joins TRBV12-5 to TRBJ2-7; D remains ambiguous. Germline V gene lookup returns CDR1 LGHNT and CDR2 FRNRAP. V was clipped by 3 bases and J by 6 bases, with 9 bases between them. This CDR3 has 12 residues. In DNA form, the CDR3 reads TGTGCTAGTGGTTTCAGTTCTGGCGAGCAGTACTTC. It is translated as CASGFSSGEQYF.